The 6 T cell receptor beta chains below all came from one sample that was sequenced in a study of regulatory T cells in long-lasting Graves disease. Sequencing libraries for TCR beta were prepared with iRepertoire HTBI primers and Arm-PCR of CDR3 regions. TCRdb itself ran the multiplex PCR reads through MiXCR, one entry per CDR3 protein. Here the sample spans about 460,000 distinct CDR3 sequences, roughly 15% being singletons. Time point: newly diagnosed GD, antithyroid drugs for less than 3 months. After RNA was extracted from PBMCs, the TCR library was made from it. These sequences were also reported in another study, on T cells in Graves' hyperthyroidism and ophthalmopathy.

The specimen comprised peripheral blood mononuclear cells (PBMCs), sampled at new diagnosis, from a patient treated with antithyroid drugs. These receptors originate from a woman between 50 and 59 years old with Graves disease.

In this sample, this clonotype turned up many times. This chain connects TRBV6-1 to TRBJ2-7, with 13 bases matching TRBD2. This CDR3 has 18 amino acids. Germline V gene sequence: CDR1 MNHNS, CDR2 SASEGT. Trimming removed 5 bases from V and 5 bases from J; junction bases left unmatched: 15. CDR3 in amino acids: CASSLQGRTSGRVDEQYF. CDR3 bases: TGTGCCAGCAGTCTTCAGGGTAGGACTAGCGGGAGAGTGGACGAGCAGTACTTC.

This clonotype has a count of ten or more. V usage is TRBV3-1 and J usage is TRBJ2-7; D possibly corresponds to TRBD2 (6 bases). The germline V and J ends were trimmed by 1 base and 6 bases, with 10 bases remaining between them. The CDR3 loop spans 13 amino acids. Germline CDR1 reads LGHDT; CDR2 reads YNNKEL (reference sequence). The CDR3 coding sequence is TGTGCCAGCAGCCAAGGCGGGGTTTCCGAGCAGTACTTC. It specifies CASSQGGVSEQYF.

V and J are TRBV9 and TRBJ1-2, with D unresolved. This CDR3 region has 14 residues. Trimming removed 0 bases at V and 1 base at J, with 7 bases between. Germline CDR1 reads SGDLS; CDR2 reads YYNGEE. CDR3 sequence: CASSVAEGNYGYTF. The DNA of the CDR3 is TGTGCCAGCAGCGTAGCCGAGGGTAACTATGGCTACACCTTC. The full variable domain, rest sourced from reference TRBV9 and TRBJ1-2, is DSGVTQTPKHLITATGQRVTLRCSPRSGDLSVYWYQQSLDQGLQFLIQYYNGEERAKGNILERFSAQQFPDLHSELNLSSLELGDSALYFCASSVAEGNYGYTFGSGTRLTVV.

CDR3 sequence: CASSFRDGAYNSPLHF. The CDR3 coding sequence is TGCGCCAGCAGTTTCCGGGACGGAGCCTATAATTCACCCCTCCACTTT. The chain couples TRBV5-1 to TRBJ1-6; the D gene is possibly TRBD1 (5 bases). Germline assignment: CDR1 SGHRS and CDR2 YFSETQ. V was cut by 5 bases and J by 2 bases, with 14 bases left in between. This CDR3 comprises 16 residues.

This clonotype was counted a few times. CDR3 DNA sequence: TGTGCCCCCGACGGGACTAGCGGGAGAATCAACTACGAGCAGTACTTC. It is translated as CAPDGTSGRINYEQYF. The chain is built from TRBV10-3 and TRBJ2-7; the match to TRBD2 covers 14 bases. V lost 11 bases, J lost 3 bases, and 12 bases stayed unmatched. Germline V CDR1 and CDR2: ENHRY, SYGVKD. This CDR3 contains 16 residues.

The J gene is TRBJ2-1, the V gene TRBV5-1; 16 nucleotides align to TRBD2. This CDR3 contains 16 residues. Per the germline V gene, CDR1 is SGHRS and CDR2 is YFSETQ. V gave up 2 bases and J gave up 10 bases; unmatched junction bases: 6. The CDR3 region has the DNA TGCGCCAGCAGCTTAGGGGGACTAGCGGGAGGGGACGAGCAGTTCTTC. This translates into CASSLGGLAGGDEQFF.